One and the same sample provided the 22 T cell receptor beta chains below, sequenced in a study of control samples from healthy donors and cancer patients. Sequenced by immunoSEQ multiplex PCR; TCRdb stores in-frame clones only, minus some. Among about 140,000 clones listed, around nine tenths were seen once. The source material was blood. The origin of the receptors is a woman younger than 45 in good health.

This clone was seen just once. The chain employs TRBV5-1 and TRBJ2-3; 9 positions match TRBD1. V gave up 4 bases and J gave up 3 bases; unmatched junction bases: 6. This CDR3 has 15 residues. Germline V gene lookup returns CDR1 SGHRS and CDR2 YFSETQ. CDR3 region: CASSELQGATDTQYF. In nucleotides, the CDR3 is TGCGCCAGCAGCGAACTACAGGGGGCTACAGATACGCAGTATTTT.

The chain employs TRBV10-3 and TRBJ1-4; the D is unclear. The CDR3 covers 13 residues. Trimming left V 4 bases short and J 5 bases short, with 8 bases between. The germline V gene encodes CDR1 ENHRY and CDR2 SYGVKD. The CDR3: CAISGTGNEKLFF. The CDR3 region has the DNA TGTGCCATCAGTGGGACTGGGAATGAAAAACTGTTTTTT.

This clone was seen only a few times. This sequence joins TRBV2 and TRBJ2-2, with TRBD2 identical over 9 bases. Germline V gives CDR1 SNHLY, CDR2 FYNNEI. The CDR3 is made up of 16 amino acids. V was pared by 6 bases and J by 2 bases, with 7 bases of the junction left unmatched. CDR3 DNA sequence: TGTGCCAGCAGGCTTACGACTAGCGGAAACACCGGGGAGCTGTTTTTT. It codes for CASRLTTSGNTGELFF.

This sequence joins TRBV5-6 and TRBJ1-2; possible D gene TRBD1, 5 bases. Trimming removed 4 bases at V and 4 bases at J, with 11 bases between. Germline CDR1 SGHDT, CDR2 YYEEEE. The CDR3 contains 13 residues. Here the CDR3 reads CASSPGTAYGYTF. CDR3 nucleotides: TGTGCCAGCAGCCCAGGGACGGCCTATGGCTACACCTTC.

This chain uses TRBV11-2 with TRBJ1-2; the match to TRBD1 covers 12 bases. The germline CDR1 and CDR2 sequences are SGHAT and FQNNGV. This CDR3 is built from 17 residues. V lost 5 bases, J lost 4 bases, and 11 bases stayed unmatched. The CDR3: CASSRGGQGAVGYGYTF. CDR3 sequence (DNA): TGTGCCAGCAGCCGTGGGGGACAGGGGGCTGTCGGCTATGGCTACACCTTC.

This sequence joins TRBV5-1 and TRBJ1-2; 7 nucleotides line up with TRBD1. The CDR3 covers 15 residues. CDR1 is SGHRS, CDR2 YFSETQ, per germline. V dropped 4 bases and J dropped 0; count of bases not matched to a gene: 6. The CDR3 sequence is CASSPRQGPNYGYTF. The CDR3 DNA reads TGCGCCAGCAGCCCGCGACAGGGCCCTAACTATGGCTACACCTTC. The full variable domain, its missing parts supplied by reference TRBV5-1 and TRBJ1-2, is KAGVTQTPRYLIKTRGQQVTLSCSPISGHRSVSWYQQTPGQGLQFLFEYFSETQRNKGNFPGRFSGRQFSNSRSEMNVSTLELGDSALYLCASSPRQGPNYGYTFGSGTRLTVV.

This clone came up a few times. CDR3 nucleotide sequence: TGCGCCAGCGGCTCCGGCGGGGGCTCCAATGAGCAGTTCTTC. Protein product: CASGSGGGSNEQFF. The chain is built from TRBV4-1 and TRBJ2-1; maybe TRBD2 (7 bases). In germline, CDR1 is MGHRA, CDR2 YSYEKL. Trimming removed 8 bases at V and 6 bases at J, with 17 bases between. The CDR3 loop spans 14 amino acids.

This rearrangement joins TRBV10-3 to TRBJ2-3, with 9 bases matching TRBD2. CDR1 ENHRY and CDR2 SYGVKD come from the germline V gene. The CDR3 is 15 residues long. With 3 bases clipped from V and 8 bases from J, the junction kept 9 bases outside the gene matches. The CDR3 DNA follows: TGTGCCATCAGTGAAGCGGGGCGGGAGGGCCCTACGCAGTATTTT. It encodes CAISEAGREGPTQYF.

The rearrangement links TRBV5-8 to TRBJ1-2; 7 bases map to TRBD1. This CDR3 comprises 15 residues. From germline, CDR1 is SGHTS and CDR2 YDEGEE. With 4 bases clipped from V and 4 bases from J, the junction kept 10 bases outside the gene matches. The CDR3 protein is CASSRLAQGFYGYTF. CDR3 coding DNA: TGTGCCAGCAGCCGACTCGCACAGGGGTTCTATGGCTACACCTTC.

The rearrangement links TRBV5-1 to TRBJ1-1; 8 nucleotides align to TRBD1. The CDR3 loop spans 15 amino acids. J lost 1 base, V lost 4 bases, and 6 bases had no gene match. The V gene's germline CDR1 is SGHRS and CDR2 YFSETQ. This CDR3 is CASSLLQGANTEAFF. CDR3 DNA: TGCGCCAGCAGCCTACTCCAGGGGGCGAACACTGAAGCTTTCTTT.

The chain joins TRBV6-5 to TRBJ1-6; a possible D gene is TRBD1 (5 bases). The CDR3 is 15 amino acids. CDR1 and CDR2 from the germline V gene are MNHEY and SVGAGI. V lost 2 bases, J lost 11 bases, and 16 bases lay in between. The CDR3: CASSYRGPSGAPLHF. The CDR3 DNA reads TGTGCCAGCAGTTACCGGGGACCCTCCGGGGCACCCCTCCACTTT.

This chain links TRBV29-1 with TRBJ2-3, with 7 positions matching TRBD2. The germline V gene encodes CDR1 SQVTM and CDR2 ANQGSEA. The CDR3 totals 16 residues. V lost 1 base, J lost 2 bases, and 9 bases stayed unmatched. Written as DNA, the CDR3 is TGCAGCGTTGAAGGGGGCCTAGCGGCATCCACAGATACGCAGTATTTT. Its translation: CSVEGGLAASTDTQYF.

The chain links TRBV12-3 or TRBV12-4 to TRBJ1-2; D ambiguous. The CDR3 loop spans 12 amino acids. The ends were cut back, 6 bases at V and 7 bases at J, with 12 bases in the middle. CDR3 region: CASSPEGLGYTF. DNA for the CDR3: TGTGCCAGCAGCCCCGAAGGGCTTGGCTACACCTTC.

V gene TRBV2 combines with J gene TRBJ2-3; D remains ambiguous. Between the trimmed V and J ends, which lost 7 bases and 1 base, there was a span of 12 bases. This CDR3 has 14 amino acids. Germline V CDR1 and CDR2: SNHLY, FYNNEI. The CDR3 DNA sequence: TGTGCCAGCAATTGGCAACGGGGCACAGATACGCAGTATTTT. Amino acid sequence: CASNWQRGTDTQYF.

The rearrangement joins TRBV10-3 to TRBJ1-5, with a possible D match to TRBD1 (6 bases). V gave up 11 bases and J gave up 0 bases, with 11 bases separating them. The CDR3 spans 13 residues. Germline CDR1 ENHRY, CDR2 SYGVKD. The CDR3 here is CAVTGHSNQPQHF. As DNA, the CDR3 is TGTGCCGTCACAGGGCATAGCAATCAGCCCCAGCATTTT.

There are a few counts of this clone. The gene calls are TRBV6-6 and TRBJ1-2, with TRBD1 matching 7 bases. This CDR3 has 15 residues. Germline V lookup: CDR1 MNHNY, CDR2 SVGAGI (reference sequence). V lost 7 bases to trimming and J lost 5 bases; unmatched junction nucleotides: 13. CDR3 region: CASTSRDSGGYGYTF. CDR3 bases: TGTGCCAGCACGTCCCGGGACAGCGGTGGTTATGGCTACACCTTC.

This rearrangement joins TRBV10-1 to TRBJ2-1, with TRBD2 matching 9 bases. The CDR3 is 17 residues long. Losses at the gene ends were 4 bases for V and 0 bases for J; bases not matched to a gene: 7. Germline assignment: CDR1 WNHNN and CDR2 SYGVQD (reference sequence). The DNA of the CDR3 is TGCGCCAGCAGTGGGGCGGCGGGAGGGGGCTCCTACAATGAGCAGTTCTTC. Translation gives CASSGAAGGGSYNEQFF.

J is TRBJ2-7 and V is TRBV6-5, with D unresolved. CDR1 and CDR2 from the germline V gene are MNHEY and SVGAGI. V was clipped by 2 bases and J by 6 bases, with 11 bases between them. The CDR3 is 13 residues long. CDR3 nucleotide sequence: TGTGCCAGCAGTTACGGCTCATGGGGCGAGCAGTACTTC. As protein: CASSYGSWGEQYF.

The chain combines TRBV13 with TRBJ2-3, with unresolved D. Trimming removed 5 bases at V and 0 bases at J, with 3 bases between. Germline CDR1 PRHDT, CDR2 FYEKMQ (reference sequence). This CDR3 comprises 12 residues. Here the CDR3 reads CASSLSTDTQYF. DNA of the CDR3: TGTGCCAGCAGCCTAAGCACAGATACGCAGTATTTT.

This CDR3 reads CASSGQGTYEQYF. The CDR3 region has the DNA TGTGCCAGCTCAGGACAGGGGACCTACGAGCAGTACTTC. The genes are TRBV12-3 or TRBV12-4 and TRBJ2-7; 9 bases match TRBD1. This CDR3 has 13 residues. With 8 bases clipped from V and 2 bases from J, the junction kept 4 bases outside the gene matches.

This CDR3 reads CASSIGGTSPYGYTF. CDR3 in DNA: TGTGCCAGTAGTATAGGGGGGACATCGCCTTATGGCTACACCTTC. The chain uses TRBV19 and TRBJ1-2; the D gene is possibly TRBD1 (6 bases). The CDR3 runs 15 residues. V lost 1 base and J lost 5, with 14 bases in between. Germline V CDR1 and CDR2: LNHDA, SQIVND (reference sequence).

The V and J genes are TRBV28 and TRBJ1-1, with D possibly matching TRBD1 (6 bases). This CDR3 spans 12 amino acids. Germline values: CDR1 MDHEN, CDR2 SYDVKM. V lost 7 bases and J lost 4, with 10 bases in between. CDR3 amino acids: CASTEGVTEAFF. The CDR3 DNA reads TGTGCCAGCACCGAGGGGGTCACTGAAGCTTTCTTT. Using reference TRBV28 and TRBJ1-1 for the parts outside the CDR3, the full variable domain is DVKVTQSSRYLVKRTGEKVFLECVQDMDHENMFWYRQDPGLGLRLIYFSYDVKMKEKGDIPEGYSVSREKKERFSLILESASTNQTSMYLCASTEGVTEAFFGQGTRLTVV.